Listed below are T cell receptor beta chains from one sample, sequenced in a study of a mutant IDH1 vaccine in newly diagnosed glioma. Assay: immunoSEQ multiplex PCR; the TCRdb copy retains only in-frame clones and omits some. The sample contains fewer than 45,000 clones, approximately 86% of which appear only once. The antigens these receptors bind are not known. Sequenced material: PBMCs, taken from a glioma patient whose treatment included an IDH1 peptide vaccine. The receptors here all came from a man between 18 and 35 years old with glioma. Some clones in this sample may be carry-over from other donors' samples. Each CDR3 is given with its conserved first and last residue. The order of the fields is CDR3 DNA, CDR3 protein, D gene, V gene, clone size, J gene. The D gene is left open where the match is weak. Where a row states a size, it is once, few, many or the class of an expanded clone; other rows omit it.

TGTGCCAGCTCCCTACAGGGGACAAACACTGAAGCTTTCTTT,CASSLQGTNTEAFF,TRBD1,TRBV27,NA,TRBJ1-1
TGTGCCAGCAGCCCGCAAGCGGGACAGCCCTACGAGCAGTACTTC,CASSPQAGQPYEQYF,NA,TRBV7-6,NA,TRBJ2-7
TGTGCCAGTAGCCACGTGGGGGACAGCGAAGCTTTCTTT,CASSHVGDSEAFF,TRBD1,TRBV19,NA,TRBJ1-1
TGTGCCAGCAGCTACCAACCCCGGACTGACAAGAACACTGAAGCTTTCTTT,CASSYQPRTDKNTEAFF,NA,TRBV7-9,NA,TRBJ1-1
TGTGCCAGCAGCTCCCCGGGACAGCAATCCTATGGCTACACCTTC,CASSSPGQQSYGYTF,TRBD1,TRBV5-4,NA,TRBJ1-2
TGTGCCAGCAGTGAAGGGACAGTCGGGGAGACCCAGTACTTC,CASSEGTVGETQYF,NA,TRBV2,NA,TRBJ2-5
TGTGCCAGTAGGAACCGTCCCCTCTACGAGCAGTACTTC,CASRNRPLYEQYF,NA,TRBV19,NA,TRBJ2-7
TGTGCCAGCAGTTTAACCGGACAGGGGAGAGGATGGTATGGCTACACCTTC,CASSLTGQGRGWYGYTF,TRBD1,TRBV27,NA,TRBJ1-2
TGCGCCAGCAGCCAAGGGGTAGCGGGGGGGCGGTTTAGGCAGTATTTT,CASSQGVAGGRFRQYF,TRBD2,TRBV4-3,NA,TRBJ2-3
TGTGCCAGCAGCTTCCGGACCGGGACGGCACAAGAGACCCAGTACTTC,CASSFRTGTAQETQYF,NA,TRBV5-5,NA,TRBJ2-5
TGCAGTGCCCAGGCCGTTTATGGCTACACCTTC,CSAQAVYGYTF,NA,TRBV20-1,NA,TRBJ1-2
TGTGCCAGCACTTTTAGCCCAGGGGCCCTTAATTCACCCCTCCACTTT,CASTFSPGALNSPLHF,NA,TRBV27,NA,TRBJ1-6
TGTGCCAGCAGTTACTCAGGGTGGACAGGGAACACTGAAGCTTTCTTT,CASSYSGWTGNTEAFF,TRBD1,TRBV6-5,NA,TRBJ1-1
TGTGCCAGCAGCCCTCGCCTTCACACAGTCACCTACGAGCAGTACTTC,CASSPRLHTVTYEQYF,NA,TRBV7-8,few,TRBJ2-7
TGTGCCAGTAGTCTAGGGCGCTCGACCTACGAGCAGTACTTC,CASSLGRSTYEQYF,NA,TRBV19,NA,TRBJ2-7
TGTGCCAGCAGCTTGGTAGGGGCCCTAGCGGGCCAAGAGACCCAGTACTTC,CASSLVGALAGQETQYF,TRBD2,TRBV5-6,NA,TRBJ2-5
TGCGCCAGCAGCTCCCAGGGGTACGGCACTGAAGCTTTCTTT,CASSSQGYGTEAFF,NA,TRBV5-1,NA,TRBJ1-1
TGCGCCAGCAGCCAAGATCGGAGGGGTGTGAACACTGAAGCTTTCTTT,CASSQDRRGVNTEAFF,NA,TRBV4-3,NA,TRBJ1-1
TGCGCCAGCAGCTTACAGGGGGCTGGAGAGACCCAGTACTTC,CASSLQGAGETQYF,TRBD1,TRBV5-1,NA,TRBJ2-5
TGCGCCAGCAGCCTGACTGACGCTGGGGACACCATATATTTT,CASSLTDAGDTIYF,NA,TRBV5-1,NA,TRBJ1-3
TGTGCCAGTAGTCCAACCGGGGACAACCACTACTACGAGCAGTACTTC,CASSPTGDNHYYEQYF,NA,TRBV19,NA,TRBJ2-7
TGCGCCAGCAGTCAATCGCCCAGGGCGAGCAATCAGCCCCAGCATTTT,CASSQSPRASNQPQHF,NA,TRBV23-1,NA,TRBJ1-5
TGTGCCAGCAGCCCAGCCCGGGGGAGTGATCAGCCCCAGCATTTT,CASSPARGSDQPQHF,NA,TRBV7-9,few,TRBJ1-5
TGCAGCGTTGAAGAGTGGGACAGAGCACCAGATACGCAGTATTTT,CSVEEWDRAPDTQYF,TRBD1,TRBV29-1,NA,TRBJ2-3
TGTGCCAGCAGCTTGGCAGGGTCGAACGAGCAGTACTTC,CASSLAGSNEQYF,NA,TRBV5-6,NA,TRBJ2-7
TGTGCCAGCAGCCACCCGGGGCCTTTCTCCTATGGCTACACCTTC,CASSHPGPFSYGYTF,NA,TRBV7-2,NA,TRBJ1-2
TGTGCCAGCAGTTCTACAGGGGGAACGAACACTGAAGCTTTCTTT,CASSSTGGTNTEAFF,TRBD1,TRBV6-5,NA,TRBJ1-1
TGTGCCAGCAGTACCAGAACGGGAGGGAGGGCCACCGGGGAGCTGTTTTTT,CASSTRTGGRATGELFF,TRBD2,TRBV7-8,NA,TRBJ2-2
TGCAGTGTACAGGGTAACTATGGCTACACCTTC,CSVQGNYGYTF,NA,TRBV20-1,NA,TRBJ1-2
TGTGCCAGCAGCTTATTAGTCACTGAAGCTTTCTTT,CASSLLVTEAFF,NA,TRBV7-9,NA,TRBJ1-1
TGTGCCAGCAGCGCCGGGACGCCAGCCTACGAGCAGTACTTC,CASSAGTPAYEQYF,NA,TRBV9,NA,TRBJ2-7
TGTGCCAGCAGCTTGACCGCCGTTATGAACACTGAAGCTTTCTTT,CASSLTAVMNTEAFF,NA,TRBV5-5,NA,TRBJ1-1
TGTGCCAGCAGTCTTCGACAGGGCTCACTCTCCTACAATGAGCAGTTCTTC,CASSLRQGSLSYNEQFF,TRBD1,TRBV27,NA,TRBJ2-1
TGTGCCAGCAGTGCCCGGACAGGGAACTATGGCTACACCTTC,CASSARTGNYGYTF,TRBD1,TRBV6-5,NA,TRBJ1-2
TGTGCCAGCAGTGTAACGTCAGGGGACACCGGGGAGCTGTTTTTT,CASSVTSGDTGELFF,NA,TRBV6-1,few,TRBJ2-2
TGTGCCTGGAGTACCCCTAGCGGCTACACAGATACGCAGTATTTT,CAWSTPSGYTDTQYF,TRBD2,TRBV30,NA,TRBJ2-3
TGTGCCAGCAGCCCTGGGGTGGGGGGCCCATCACCCCTCCACTTT,CASSPGVGGPSPLHF,NA,TRBV7-9,NA,TRBJ1-6
TGCGCCAGCAGCCAATCCTCGGGACAGGGGTCTTGGGATACGCAGTATTTT,CASSQSSGQGSWDTQYF,TRBD1,TRBV4-1,NA,TRBJ2-3
TGTGCCAGCAGCCCGGGACTAGCGGGGGGCGGGGAGACCCAGTACTTC,CASSPGLAGGGETQYF,TRBD2,TRBV5-4,NA,TRBJ2-5
TGTGCCAGCAGCTTTTCCCTGGCAGGGGGACTGACTGAAGCTTTCTTT,CASSFSLAGGLTEAFF,TRBD1,TRBV7-8,few,TRBJ1-1
NA,CASSERLFGPGEAFF,NA,TRBV2,NA,TRBJ1-1
TGCAGCGTTGAAAAGGGTTGGGCAGGGGATGGGCTCACCCAAGAGACCCAGTACTTC,CSVEKGWAGDGLTQETQYF,NA,TRBV29-1,NA,TRBJ2-5
TGTGCCAGCAGGCTTTCCGTGGATACGCAGTATTTT,CASRLSVDTQYF,NA,TRBV2,NA,TRBJ2-3
TGCAGCGTTGAGGGGGGGCTGAGGACAGATACGCAGTATTTT,CSVEGGLRTDTQYF,NA,TRBV29-1,NA,TRBJ2-3
TGTGCCAGTAGTATACGACAGGGGCCGGGCTACACCTTC,CASSIRQGPGYTF,TRBD1,TRBV19,NA,TRBJ1-2
TGTGCCAGCAGCGCCGATCCCCTCTCTGGGGCCAACGTCCTGACTTTC,CASSADPLSGANVLTF,NA,TRBV7-2,NA,TRBJ2-6
TGTGCCAGGGGACAGAATAATCAGCCCCAGCATTTT,CARGQNNQPQHF,TRBD1,TRBV19,NA,TRBJ1-5
TGTGCCAGTAGTATGGACAGGCCTCCCTATGGCTACACCTTC,CASSMDRPPYGYTF,TRBD1,TRBV19,few,TRBJ1-2
TGTGCCAGCAGTTACTCGAGCGGGGGGTTAGGCACTGAAGCTTTCTTT,CASSYSSGGLGTEAFF,NA,TRBV6-6,NA,TRBJ1-1
TGTGCCGTCAGTGAGGGTTCCGTTTATGAAAAACTGTTTTTT,CAVSEGSVYEKLFF,NA,TRBV5-4,NA,TRBJ1-4
TGTGCCAGCAGTCTTCCGATCTCACATGACGAGCAGTACTTC,CASSLPISHDEQYF,NA,TRBV6-6,once,TRBJ2-7
TGTGCCAGCACATTCGGTCGGGGCAATCAGCCCCAGCATTTT,CASTFGRGNQPQHF,NA,TRBV6-1,NA,TRBJ1-5
TGCGCCAGCAGCCAAGATAGTCAGGGGGGGAATTCACCCCTCCACTTT,CASSQDSQGGNSPLHF,TRBD1,TRBV4-3,NA,TRBJ1-6